These T cell receptor beta chains were read from a single sample in a study of cytomegalovirus exposure and HLA in healthy donors. Profiled with immunoSEQ multiplex PCR; TCRdb holds only in-frame clones, not every one. The sample has 70,000 or so clones; around 90% are singletons. Sequencing was done on a sample of PBMCs. Receptor source: a man younger than 35 in good health and CMV-seronegative. Both conserved end residues are trimmed from each CDR3. The size entry is marked missing in some rows and otherwise reads once, few, many or a size class.

size: few
J: TRBJ2-2
V: TRBV9
CDR3: ASSVGRAGDRTGELF

size: few
J: TRBJ1-1
V: TRBV28
CDR3: ASREDRNTEAF

size: once
J: TRBJ1-5
V: TRBV4-3
CDR3: ASSQDYQGWNPQH

size: NA
J: TRBJ2-3
V: TRBV28
CDR3: ASWTSGTDTQY

size: NA
J: TRBJ2-1
V: TRBV7-3
CDR3: ASSPGPGEQF

size: NA
J: TRBJ1-5
V: TRBV28
CDR3: ASSLGRYQPQH

size: NA
J: TRBJ2-2
V: TRBV7-6
CDR3: ASSLDPSGGADTGELF

size: NA
J: TRBJ2-1
V: TRBV4-3
CDR3: ASSQAGGRAFRDEQF

size: NA
J: TRBJ1-1
V: TRBV5-4
CDR3: ASSFQEVTEAF

size: once
J: TRBJ2-1
V: TRBV28
CDR3: ASSITSGKQF

size: NA
J: TRBJ1-1
V: TRBV27
CDR3: ASSPRRTANTEAF

size: few
J: TRBJ2-7
V: TRBV7-9
CDR3: ASSLGRYEQY

size: NA
J: TRBJ2-7
V: TRBV2
CDR3: ASSERRTGGQPYEQY

size: NA
J: TRBJ2-5
V: TRBV9
CDR3: ASGLGLQETQY

size: NA
J: TRBJ2-6
V: TRBV6-5
CDR3: ASSQTGAGANVLT

size: NA
J: TRBJ2-1
V: TRBV29-1
CDR3: SATGLAGISSYNEQF

size: NA
J: TRBJ2-6
V: TRBV7-9
CDR3: ASSLGGSGANVLT

size: NA
J: TRBJ2-1
V: TRBV15
CDR3: ATSRDPQGGNEQF

size: many
J: TRBJ1-1
V: TRBV4-3
CDR3: ASSLIAGNTEAF

size: NA
J: TRBJ2-1
V: TRBV12-5
CDR3: ASPLAGVNNEQF

size: NA
J: TRBJ2-1
V: TRBV7-3
CDR3: ASSLSGTSGGYEQF

size: NA
J: TRBJ2-7
V: TRBV5-3
CDR3: ARSPNPRDTQTYEQY

size: once
J: TRBJ1-2
V: TRBV6-5
CDR3: ASRALTSGEGGYT

size: NA
J: TRBJ2-3
V: TRBV19
CDR3: ASKPTSSTDTQY

size: NA
J: TRBJ2-1
V: TRBV19
CDR3: ASSIDTGTGAYNEQF

size: NA
J: TRBJ2-1
V: TRBV2
CDR3: ASSLDRAGYNEQF

size: once
J: TRBJ2-7
V: TRBV11-2
CDR3: ASSLVGTSGILLRQKQY

size: NA
J: TRBJ1-5
V: TRBV6-5
CDR3: ASRESFNQPQH

size: NA
J: TRBJ2-6
V: TRBV9
CDR3: ASSAVWWGSGISGANVLT

size: few
J: TRBJ1-2
V: TRBV9
CDR3: ASSPDGQGYGYT

size: NA
J: TRBJ2-1
V: TRBV9
CDR3: ASSVESRLVREQF

size: NA
J: TRBJ2-7
V: TRBV7-2
CDR3: ASSLTSGSYEQY

size: once
J: TRBJ2-7
V: TRBV5-1
CDR3: ASSLTGGLLEQY

size: NA
J: TRBJ2-7
V: TRBV2
CDR3: ASRPPLAGIYEQY

size: NA
J: TRBJ1-5
V: TRBV27
CDR3: ASSLYPQGGQPQH

size: NA
J: TRBJ2-1
V: TRBV7-2
CDR3: ASSLAAGGYNEQF

size: NA
J: TRBJ2-1
V: TRBV10-3
CDR3: AITSGDYNEQF

size: NA
J: TRBJ2-1
V: TRBV7-2
CDR3: ASSHSGSAYNEQF

size: once
J: TRBJ2-5
V: TRBV28
CDR3: ASRPGLSLETQY

size: NA
J: TRBJ2-3
V: TRBV7-2
CDR3: ASSLRGSVDTQY

size: NA
J: TRBJ1-1
V: TRBV27
CDR3: ASTQFGRGQARAF

size: NA
J: TRBJ1-2
V: TRBV2
CDR3: ASIERSRIRGYT

size: NA
J: TRBJ1-1
V: TRBV6-5
CDR3: ASSYTRGTEAF

size: NA
J: TRBJ2-3
V: TRBV7-9
CDR3: ASSLGDRDTDTQY

size: NA
J: TRBJ1-2
V: TRBV29-1
CDR3: SVKGAGGYT

size: NA
J: TRBJ1-3
V: TRBV28
CDR3: ASSERRLGNTIY

size: NA
J: TRBJ2-5
V: TRBV7-9
CDR3: ASSSGGLAGRETQY

size: once
J: TRBJ2-5
V: TRBV5-1
CDR3: ASSWTGAKETQY

size: NA
J: TRBJ1-1
V: TRBV30
CDR3: AWSVGSNTEAF

size: NA
J: TRBJ2-7
V: TRBV29-1
CDR3: SVANRQDYEQY

size: NA
J: TRBJ2-2
V: TRBV5-6
CDR3: ASSLRSPSGSTGELF